This T cell receptor (beta chain) is drawn from a study of blood T cell repertoires in COVID-19. Study in general: Collection of acute and convalescent COVID-19 samples took place in the United States, Italy and Spain. In each case, the material was cDNA or gDNA derived from T cells, B-cell-depleted T cells, or PBMCs.

There are 17 residues in the CDR3. Germline V gene data show CDR1 as MNHEY and CDR2 as SVGEGT. Trimming removed 2 bases from V and 5 bases from J, with 21 bases in between. How the authors handled the data: Using reference gene primer amplification, nucleated cell counts were estimated. Sequencing was performed with immunoSEQ multiplex PCR; in TCRdb, only in-frame clones are kept and a portion is missing. V, J and clone size were drawn from that table, and D and trimming were deduced from the DNA. The data contain hundreds of thousands of clones, approximately 83% of them singletons. The sample consisted of peripheral blood. The sequence derives from a human donor in a cohort sampled during active COVID-19. The V call is TRBV6-2 or TRBV6-3, the J call TRBJ2-5; a weak D match, TRBD1 (6 bases). CDR3 in DNA: TGTGCCAGCAGTTACCAGGGGACGACTACACATCTGGAGACCCAGTACTTC. Encoded protein: CASSYQGTTTHLETQYF.